This is a list of T cell receptor beta chains from one sample in a study of beta chain features in type 1 diabetes. The method was immunoSEQ multiplex PCR; TCRdb's version includes in-frame clones alone and lacks a portion of them. The sample shows about 330,000 clones, approximately 11% of them seen only once. Input material: naive CD4+ T cells from blood. Receptor source: a woman between 25 and 40 years old in good health. Both conserved end residues are trimmed from each CDR3. The listing skips clone size in some rows; elsewhere it reads once, few, many or a size class.

>TRBV4-2|.
ASSQPPGQGTPYGYT
>TRBV4-3|few
ASSQVAGAARPQH
>TRBV7-3|.
ASSLGASGDFTDTQY
>TRBV19|few
ASSKSGTVSSYEQY
>TRBV9|.
ASSVGLAEVDEQF
>TRBV5-4|.
ASSLGGGRVTGNTIY
>TRBV30|few
AWSVGKTFGLADHYEQY
>TRBV29-1|.
SVVGQDYGYT
>TRBV6-1|few
ASSRLAGGNEQF
>TRBV9|few
ASSVRTSGNEQF
>TRBV7-2|few
ASSIEVVAGNEQY
>TRBV9|.
ASSGNLQGGTEAF
>TRBV7-7|.
ASSPTGDTQY
>TRBV28|.
ASSFYRGAYEQY
>TRBV9|.
ASSVPTSGRGTDTQY
>TRBV7-9|few
ASSVGLAYNEQF
>TRBV2|.
ASSPGLVNTGELF
>TRBV2|few
ASRLAGGRGYEQY
>TRBV5-1|.
ASSFLPDTQY
>TRBV15|few
ATSRSQGTYNEQF
>TRBV2|.
ASKGTDPTGELF
>TRBV18|.
ASSQSRGEEAF
>TRBV20-1|few
SAPRYNEQF
>TRBV6-5|.
ASRRSENTGELF
>TRBV5-1|few
ASSVILAPTGELF
>TRBV6-5|few
ASSYRTSGRAETQY
>TRBV15|.
ATSRDSTRLSGNTIY
>TRBV7-9|few
ASSLVVVPRDYHYNEQF
>TRBV7-9|few
ASSSPGQLSSYNEQF
>TRBV5-1|few
ASSQTSTQKSYEQY
>TRBV7-9|few
ASSLQGGNYEQY
>TRBV30|few
AWSVTGAEAF
>TRBV7-9|.
ASSALLSGTGANTEAF
>TRBV5-1|few
ASSWELTTGIGGYT
>TRBV9|.
ASSATPGQGVYNEQF
>TRBV30|.
ASGGTQY
>TRBV6-4|.
ASSDTQGAVTGANVLT
>TRBV28|.
ASSGAGTGAYNEQF
>TRBV7-2|few
ASGGRDTIY
>TRBV11-2|few
ASSLEITPRALNNEQF
>TRBV15|few
ATSINAGDEQF
>TRBV2|few
ASSEQINQPQH
>TRBV7-2|few
ASSSQGTSRAHEQF
>TRBV28|few
ASSPSDREYGYT
>TRBV30|.
AWRTTGGRVYEQY
>TRBV5-1|.
ASSLEDTPYEQY
>TRBV2|few
ASSTSGASTDTQY
>TRBV13|few
ASSLAGDNYGYT
>TRBV30|few
AWSKRTGRGNTEAF
>TRBV4-3|few
ASSQGQRGRETQY